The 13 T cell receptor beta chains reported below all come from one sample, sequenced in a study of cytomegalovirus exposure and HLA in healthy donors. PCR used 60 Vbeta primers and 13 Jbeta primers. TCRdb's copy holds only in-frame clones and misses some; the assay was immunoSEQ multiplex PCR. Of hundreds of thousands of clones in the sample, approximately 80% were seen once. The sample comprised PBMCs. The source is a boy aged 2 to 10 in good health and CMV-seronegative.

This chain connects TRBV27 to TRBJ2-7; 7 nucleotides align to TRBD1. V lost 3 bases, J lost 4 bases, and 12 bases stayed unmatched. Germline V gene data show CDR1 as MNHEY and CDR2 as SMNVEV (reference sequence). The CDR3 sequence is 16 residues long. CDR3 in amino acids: CASSLGPQGSSYEQYF. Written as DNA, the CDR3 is TGTGCCAGCAGTTTGGGCCCACAGGGGTCCTCTTACGAGCAGTACTTC.

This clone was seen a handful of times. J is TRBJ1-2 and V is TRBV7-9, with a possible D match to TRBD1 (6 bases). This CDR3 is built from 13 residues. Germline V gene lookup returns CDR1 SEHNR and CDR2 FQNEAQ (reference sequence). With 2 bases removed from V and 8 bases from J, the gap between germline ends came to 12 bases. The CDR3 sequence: CASSLSTGWGYTF. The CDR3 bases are TGTGCCAGCAGCTTATCGACAGGTTGGGGCTACACCTTC.

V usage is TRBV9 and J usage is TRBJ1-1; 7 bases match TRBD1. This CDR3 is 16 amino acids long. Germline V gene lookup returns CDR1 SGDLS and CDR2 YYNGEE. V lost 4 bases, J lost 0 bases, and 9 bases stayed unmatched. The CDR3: CASSPSQGLLNTEAFF. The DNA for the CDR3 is TGTGCCAGCAGCCCGTCACAGGGGTTACTGAACACTGAAGCTTTCTTT.

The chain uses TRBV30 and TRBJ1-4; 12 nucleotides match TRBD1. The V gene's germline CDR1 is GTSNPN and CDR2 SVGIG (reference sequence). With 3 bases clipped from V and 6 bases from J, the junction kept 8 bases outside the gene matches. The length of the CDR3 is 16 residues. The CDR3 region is CAWSTGTGGADEKLFF. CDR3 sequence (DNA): TGTGCCTGGAGCACCGGGACAGGGGGCGCGGATGAAAAACTGTTTTTT.

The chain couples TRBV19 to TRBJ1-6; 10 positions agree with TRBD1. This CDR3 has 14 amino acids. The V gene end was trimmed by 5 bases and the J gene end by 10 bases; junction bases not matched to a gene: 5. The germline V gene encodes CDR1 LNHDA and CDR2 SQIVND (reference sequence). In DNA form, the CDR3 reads TGTGCCAGTAGTTTATCGGACAGGGGGTCACCCCTCCACTTT. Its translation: CASSLSDRGSPLHF.

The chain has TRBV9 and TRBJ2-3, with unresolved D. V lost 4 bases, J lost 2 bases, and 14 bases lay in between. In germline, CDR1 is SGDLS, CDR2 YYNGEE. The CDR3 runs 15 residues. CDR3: CASSLSQLHTDTQYF. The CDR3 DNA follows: TGTGCCAGCAGCCTTTCACAGCTTCACACAGATACGCAGTATTTT.

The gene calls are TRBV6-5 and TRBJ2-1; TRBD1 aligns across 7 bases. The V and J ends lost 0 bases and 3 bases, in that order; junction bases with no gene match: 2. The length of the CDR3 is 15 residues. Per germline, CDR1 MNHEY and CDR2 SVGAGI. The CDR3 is CASSYSAGGYNEQFF. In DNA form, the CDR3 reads TGTGCCAGCAGTTACTCGGCAGGGGGCTACAATGAGCAGTTCTTC.

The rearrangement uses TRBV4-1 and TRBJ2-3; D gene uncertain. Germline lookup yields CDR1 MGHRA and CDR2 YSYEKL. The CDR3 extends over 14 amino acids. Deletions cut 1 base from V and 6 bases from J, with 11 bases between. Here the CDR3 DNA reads TGCGCCAGCAGCCAAGGAGGAAGAAGGGATACGCAGTATTTT. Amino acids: CASSQGGRRDTQYF.

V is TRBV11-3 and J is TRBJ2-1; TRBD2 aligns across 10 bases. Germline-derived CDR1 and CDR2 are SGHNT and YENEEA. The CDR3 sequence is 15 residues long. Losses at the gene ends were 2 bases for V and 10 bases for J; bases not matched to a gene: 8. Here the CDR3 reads CASSLSSGGAVEQFF. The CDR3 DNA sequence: TGTGCCAGCAGCTTAAGCAGCGGGGGGGCCGTAGAGCAGTTCTTC.

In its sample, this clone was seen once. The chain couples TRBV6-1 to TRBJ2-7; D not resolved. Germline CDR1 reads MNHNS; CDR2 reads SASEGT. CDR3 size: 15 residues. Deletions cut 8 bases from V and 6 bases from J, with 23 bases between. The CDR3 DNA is TGTGCCAGCCGAGACCCTCCGAGGATCCCCCGCGAGCAGTACTTC. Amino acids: CASRDPPRIPREQYF.

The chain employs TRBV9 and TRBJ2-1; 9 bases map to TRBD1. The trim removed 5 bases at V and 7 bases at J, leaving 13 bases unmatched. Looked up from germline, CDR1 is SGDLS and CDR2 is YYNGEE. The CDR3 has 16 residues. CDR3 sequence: CASSASPGQGSNEQFF. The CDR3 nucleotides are TGTGCCAGCAGTGCGTCGCCGGGACAGGGAAGTAATGAGCAGTTCTTC.

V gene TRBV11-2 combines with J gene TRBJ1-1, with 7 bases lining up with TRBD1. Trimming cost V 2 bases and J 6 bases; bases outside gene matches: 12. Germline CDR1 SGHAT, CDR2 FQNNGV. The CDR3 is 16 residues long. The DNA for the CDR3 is TGTGCCAGCAGCTTAACGTCTGTCAGGGGGACCGCTGAAGCTTTCTTT. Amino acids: CASSLTSVRGTAEAFF.

The CDR3 DNA is TGTGCCAGCAGCTTAGAATCGGCAGGGGGCTACGAGCAGTACTTC. Translating gives CASSLESAGGYEQYF. The rearrangement links TRBV7-2 to TRBJ2-7, with 7 nucleotides matching TRBD1. The V and J ends lost 1 base and 3 bases, in that order; junction bases with no gene match: 6. Germline V CDR1 and CDR2: SGHTA, FQGNSA. This CDR3 is 15 amino acids long.